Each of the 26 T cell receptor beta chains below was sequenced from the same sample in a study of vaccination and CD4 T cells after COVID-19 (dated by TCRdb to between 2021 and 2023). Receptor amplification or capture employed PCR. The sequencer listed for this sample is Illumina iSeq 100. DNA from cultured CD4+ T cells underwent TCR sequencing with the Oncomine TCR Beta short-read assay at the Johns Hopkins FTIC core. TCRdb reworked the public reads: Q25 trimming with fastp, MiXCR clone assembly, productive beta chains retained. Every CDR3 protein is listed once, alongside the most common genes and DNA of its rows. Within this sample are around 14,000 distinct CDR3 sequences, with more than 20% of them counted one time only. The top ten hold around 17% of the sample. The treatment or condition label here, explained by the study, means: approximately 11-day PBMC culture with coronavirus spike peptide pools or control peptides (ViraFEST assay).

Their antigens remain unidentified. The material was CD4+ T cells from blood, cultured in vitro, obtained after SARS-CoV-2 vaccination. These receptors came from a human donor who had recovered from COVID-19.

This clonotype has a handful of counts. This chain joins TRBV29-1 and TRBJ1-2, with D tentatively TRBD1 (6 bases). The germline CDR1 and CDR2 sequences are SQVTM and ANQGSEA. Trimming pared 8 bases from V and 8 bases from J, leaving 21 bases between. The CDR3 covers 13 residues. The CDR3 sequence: CSFTGGPQFGYTF. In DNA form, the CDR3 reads TGCAGCTTCACGGGGGGCCCACAATTCGGCTACACCTTC.

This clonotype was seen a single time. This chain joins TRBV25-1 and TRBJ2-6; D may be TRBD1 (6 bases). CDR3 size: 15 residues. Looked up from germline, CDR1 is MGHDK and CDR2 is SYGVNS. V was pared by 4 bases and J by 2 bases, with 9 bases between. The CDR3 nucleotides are TGTGCCAGCAGTGGAACAGGGACTGGGGCCAACGTCCTGACTTTC. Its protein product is CASSGTGTGANVLTF.

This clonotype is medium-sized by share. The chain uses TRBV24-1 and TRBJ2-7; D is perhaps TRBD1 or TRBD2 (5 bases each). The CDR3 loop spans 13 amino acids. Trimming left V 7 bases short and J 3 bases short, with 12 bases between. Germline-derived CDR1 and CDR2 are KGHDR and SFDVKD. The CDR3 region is CATRWDGIYEQYF. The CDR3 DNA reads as TGTGCCACCAGATGGGACGGAATCTACGAGCAGTACTTC.

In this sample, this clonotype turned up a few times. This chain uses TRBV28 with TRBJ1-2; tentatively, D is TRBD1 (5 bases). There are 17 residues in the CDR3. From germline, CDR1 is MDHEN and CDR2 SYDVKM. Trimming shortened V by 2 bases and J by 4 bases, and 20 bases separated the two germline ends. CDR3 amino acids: CASSLGARGGGFYGYTF. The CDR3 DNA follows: TGTGCCAGCAGTTTAGGGGCCCGGGGCGGAGGGTTCTATGGCTACACCTTC.

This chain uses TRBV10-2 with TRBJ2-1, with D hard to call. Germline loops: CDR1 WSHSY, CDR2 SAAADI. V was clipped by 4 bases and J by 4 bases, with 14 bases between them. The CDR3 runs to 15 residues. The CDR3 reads CASSGRVPLYNEQFF. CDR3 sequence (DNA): TGCGCCAGCAGTGGGCGCGTACCCCTTTACAATGAGCAGTTCTTC.

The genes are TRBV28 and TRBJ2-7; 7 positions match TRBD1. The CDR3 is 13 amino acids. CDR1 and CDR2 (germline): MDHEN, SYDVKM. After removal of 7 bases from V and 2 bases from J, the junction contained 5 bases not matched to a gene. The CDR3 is CASKGDRTYEQYF. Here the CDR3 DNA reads TGTGCCAGCAAGGGGGACAGAACCTACGAGCAGTACTTC.

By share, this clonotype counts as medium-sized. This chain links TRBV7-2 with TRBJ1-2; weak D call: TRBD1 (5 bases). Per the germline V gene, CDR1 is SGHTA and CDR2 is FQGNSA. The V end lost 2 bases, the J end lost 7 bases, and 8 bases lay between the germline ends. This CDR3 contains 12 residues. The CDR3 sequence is CASSLLGVGYTF. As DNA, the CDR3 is TGTGCCAGCAGCTTACTAGGGGTTGGCTACACCTTC. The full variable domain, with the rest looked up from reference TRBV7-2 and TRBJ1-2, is GAGVSQSPSNKVTEKGKDVELRCDPISGHTALYWYRQSLGQGLEFLIYFQGNSAPDKSGLPSDRFSAERTGGSVSTLTIQRTQQEDSAVYLCASSLLGVGYTFGSGTRLTVV.

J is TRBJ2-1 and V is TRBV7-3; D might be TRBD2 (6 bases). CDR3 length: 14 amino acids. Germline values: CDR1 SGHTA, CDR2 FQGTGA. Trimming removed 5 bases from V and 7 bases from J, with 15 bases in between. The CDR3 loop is CASSGGPVLNEQFF. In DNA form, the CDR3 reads TGTGCCAGCAGCGGAGGGCCCGTTTTAAATGAGCAGTTCTTC.

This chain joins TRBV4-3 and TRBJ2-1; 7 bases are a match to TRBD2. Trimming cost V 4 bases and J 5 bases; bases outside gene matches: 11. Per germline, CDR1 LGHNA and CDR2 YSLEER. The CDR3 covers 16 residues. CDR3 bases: TGCGCCAGCAGCCGGCGAGGGCTAGCGGCTGACAATGAGCAGTTCTTC. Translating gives CASSRRGLAADNEQFF.

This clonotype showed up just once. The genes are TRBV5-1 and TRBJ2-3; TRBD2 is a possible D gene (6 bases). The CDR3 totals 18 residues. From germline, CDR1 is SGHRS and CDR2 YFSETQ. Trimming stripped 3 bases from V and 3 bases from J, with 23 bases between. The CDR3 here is CASSSGVARRAGTDTQYF. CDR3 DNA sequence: TGCGCCAGCAGCTCGGGAGTAGCAAGGAGGGCGGGGACAGATACGCAGTATTTT. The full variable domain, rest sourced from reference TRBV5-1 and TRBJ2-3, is KAGVTQTPRYLIKTRGQQVTLSCSPISGHRSVSWYQQTPGQGLQFLFEYFSETQRNKGNFPGRFSGRQFSNSRSEMNVSTLELGDSALYLCASSSGVARRAGTDTQYFGPGTRLTVL.

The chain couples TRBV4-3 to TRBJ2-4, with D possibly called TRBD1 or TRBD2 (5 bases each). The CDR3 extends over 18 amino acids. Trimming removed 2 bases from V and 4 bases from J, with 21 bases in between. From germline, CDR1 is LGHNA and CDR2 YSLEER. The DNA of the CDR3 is TGCGCCAGCAGCCAAAGTATCGCCGGGACCCTGGGGAAAAACATTCAGTACTTC. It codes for CASSQSIAGTLGKNIQYF.

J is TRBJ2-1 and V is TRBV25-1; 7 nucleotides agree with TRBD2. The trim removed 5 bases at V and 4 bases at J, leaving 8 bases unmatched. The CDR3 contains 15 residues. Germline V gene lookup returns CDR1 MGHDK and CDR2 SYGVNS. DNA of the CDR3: TGTGCCAGCAGTTTAAGCGGGGCCCAATACAATGAGCAGTTCTTC. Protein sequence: CASSLSGAQYNEQFF.

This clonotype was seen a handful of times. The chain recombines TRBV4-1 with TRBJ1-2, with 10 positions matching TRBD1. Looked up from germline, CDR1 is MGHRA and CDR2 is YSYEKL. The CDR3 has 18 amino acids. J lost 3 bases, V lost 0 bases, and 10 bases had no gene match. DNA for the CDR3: TGCGCCAGCAGCCAAGACTCTCCCGGGACAGGGGCGCACTATGGCTACACCTTC. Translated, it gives CASSQDSPGTGAHYGYTF.

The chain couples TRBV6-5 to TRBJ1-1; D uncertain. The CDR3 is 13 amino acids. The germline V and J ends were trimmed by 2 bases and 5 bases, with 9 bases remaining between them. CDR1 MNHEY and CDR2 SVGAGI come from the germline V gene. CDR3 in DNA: TGTGCCAGCAGTTACAAGAGGGAGACTGAAGCTTTCTTT. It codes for CASSYKRETEAFF.

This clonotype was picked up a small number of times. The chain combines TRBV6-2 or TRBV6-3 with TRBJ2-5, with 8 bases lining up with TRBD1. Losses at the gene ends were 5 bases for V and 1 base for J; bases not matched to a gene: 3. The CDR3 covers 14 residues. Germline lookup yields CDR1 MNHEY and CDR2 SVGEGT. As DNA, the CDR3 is TGTGCCAGCAGTCGGACAGGGAGCCAAGAGACCCAGTACTTC. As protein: CASSRTGSQETQYF.

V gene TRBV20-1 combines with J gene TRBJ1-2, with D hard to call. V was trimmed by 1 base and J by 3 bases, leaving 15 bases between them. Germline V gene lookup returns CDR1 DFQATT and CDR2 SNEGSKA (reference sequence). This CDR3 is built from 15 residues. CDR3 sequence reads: CSARGAGSEHYGYTF. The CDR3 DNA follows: TGCAGTGCTAGAGGGGCGGGGAGTGAACACTATGGCTACACCTTC.

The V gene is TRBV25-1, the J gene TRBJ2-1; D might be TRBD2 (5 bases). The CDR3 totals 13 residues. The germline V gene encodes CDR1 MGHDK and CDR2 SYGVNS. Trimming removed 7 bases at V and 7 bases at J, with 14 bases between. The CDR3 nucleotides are TGTGCCAGCACGCCTCGGGGTCCTAATGAGCAGTTCTTC. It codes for CASTPRGPNEQFF.

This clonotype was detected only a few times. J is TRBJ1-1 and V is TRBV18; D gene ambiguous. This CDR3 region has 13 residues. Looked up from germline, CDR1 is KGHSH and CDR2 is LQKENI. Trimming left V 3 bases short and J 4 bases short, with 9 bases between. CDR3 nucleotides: TGTGCCAGCTCACCGAGGACCGTCACTGAAGCTTTCTTT. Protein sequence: CASSPRTVTEAFF.

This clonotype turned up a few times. CDR3 in DNA: TGTGCCAGTAGTATGGGCGGGAGAACCTACAATGAGCAGTTCTTC. It is translated as CASSMGGRTYNEQFF. V gene TRBV19 combines with J gene TRBJ2-1, with TRBD2 matching 7 bases. Germline-derived CDR1 and CDR2 are LNHDA and SQIVND (reference sequence). The V and J ends lost 3 bases and 2 bases, in that order; junction bases with no gene match: 4. The CDR3 contains 15 residues.

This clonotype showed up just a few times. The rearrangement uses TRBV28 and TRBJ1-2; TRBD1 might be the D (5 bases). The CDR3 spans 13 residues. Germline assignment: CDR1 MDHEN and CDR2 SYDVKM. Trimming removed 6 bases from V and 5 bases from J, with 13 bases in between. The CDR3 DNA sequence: TGTGCCAGCAGCATTCAGGGATTTTATGGCTACACCTTC. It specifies CASSIQGFYGYTF.

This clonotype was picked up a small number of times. The CDR3, as DNA: TGTGCCAGCAGCTCGGACAGTTACTGGGGGGCCAACGTCCTGACTTTC. It is translated as CASSSDSYWGANVLTF. The gene calls are TRBV7-2 and TRBJ2-6; perhaps TRBD1 as D (6 bases). The CDR3 sequence is 16 residues long. Trimming left V 4 bases short and J 4 bases short, with 14 bases between. Looked up from germline, CDR1 is SGHTA and CDR2 is FQGNSA.

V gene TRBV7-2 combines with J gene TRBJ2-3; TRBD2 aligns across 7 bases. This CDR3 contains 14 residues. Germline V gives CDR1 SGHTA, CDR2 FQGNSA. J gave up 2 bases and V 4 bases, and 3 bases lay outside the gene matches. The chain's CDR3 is CASSYLAATDTQYF. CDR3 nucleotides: TGTGCCAGCAGCTACCTAGCGGCCACAGATACGCAGTATTTT.

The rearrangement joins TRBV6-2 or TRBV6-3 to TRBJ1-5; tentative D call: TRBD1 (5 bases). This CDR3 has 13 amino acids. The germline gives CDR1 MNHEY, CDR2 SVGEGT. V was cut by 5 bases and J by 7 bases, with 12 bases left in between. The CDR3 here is CASSGQRGQPQHF. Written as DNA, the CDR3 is TGTGCCAGCAGTGGGCAGAGGGGACAGCCCCAGCATTTT.

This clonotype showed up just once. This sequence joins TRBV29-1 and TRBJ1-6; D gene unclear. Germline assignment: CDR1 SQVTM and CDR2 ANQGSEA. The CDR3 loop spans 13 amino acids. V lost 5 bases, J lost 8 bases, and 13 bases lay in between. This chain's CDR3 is CSVRWAADSPLHF. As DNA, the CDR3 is TGCAGCGTTCGATGGGCAGCAGATTCACCCCTCCACTTT.

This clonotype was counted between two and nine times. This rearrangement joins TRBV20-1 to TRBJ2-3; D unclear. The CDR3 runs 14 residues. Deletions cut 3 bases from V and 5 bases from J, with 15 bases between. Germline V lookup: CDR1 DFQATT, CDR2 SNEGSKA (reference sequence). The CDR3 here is CSASARGPIDTQYF. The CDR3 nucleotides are TGCAGTGCTAGTGCCCGTGGCCCTATAGATACGCAGTATTTT.

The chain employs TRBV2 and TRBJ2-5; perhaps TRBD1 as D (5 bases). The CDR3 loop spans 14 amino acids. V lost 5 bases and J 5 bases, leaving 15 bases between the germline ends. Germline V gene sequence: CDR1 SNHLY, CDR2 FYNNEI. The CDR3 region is CASSPQAGPETQYF. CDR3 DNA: TGTGCCAGCAGTCCCCAGGCAGGGCCGGAGACCCAGTACTTC. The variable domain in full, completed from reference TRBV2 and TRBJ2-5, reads EPEVTQTPSHQVTQMGQEVILRCVPISNHLYFYWYRQILGQKVEFLVSFYNNEISEKSEIFDDQFSVERPDGSNFTLKIRSTKLEDSAMYFCASSPQAGPETQYFGPGTRLLVL.